This record covers a single T cell receptor beta chain. What it binds is not known. This record belongs to a study of beta chain features in type 1 diabetes. Study-level findings and limits: Type 1 diabetes patients showed a moderate but significant shortening of TCRB CDR3s in all four CD4+ subsets.

V lost 4 bases, J lost 3 bases, and 5 bases stayed unmatched. This CDR3 has 15 amino acids. Germline V gene lookup returns CDR1 SGHNT and CDR2 YENEEA. The entirety of the isolated RNA underwent reverse transcription, so expressed TCRB transcripts were sequenced. Profiled with immunoSEQ multiplex PCR; TCRdb holds only in-frame clones, not every one. The data hold hundreds of thousands of clones, with about an eighth observed a single time. This chain connects TRBV11-3 to TRBJ2-5, with 10 bases aligning to TRBD2. Sequenced material: naive CD4+ T cells from blood. The TCR comes from a man between 18 and 35 years old with type 1 diabetes. The CDR3 sequence is CASSSPTSGEETQYF. CDR3 in DNA: TGTGCCAGCAGCTCCCCCACTAGCGGGGAAGAGACCCAGTACTTC.